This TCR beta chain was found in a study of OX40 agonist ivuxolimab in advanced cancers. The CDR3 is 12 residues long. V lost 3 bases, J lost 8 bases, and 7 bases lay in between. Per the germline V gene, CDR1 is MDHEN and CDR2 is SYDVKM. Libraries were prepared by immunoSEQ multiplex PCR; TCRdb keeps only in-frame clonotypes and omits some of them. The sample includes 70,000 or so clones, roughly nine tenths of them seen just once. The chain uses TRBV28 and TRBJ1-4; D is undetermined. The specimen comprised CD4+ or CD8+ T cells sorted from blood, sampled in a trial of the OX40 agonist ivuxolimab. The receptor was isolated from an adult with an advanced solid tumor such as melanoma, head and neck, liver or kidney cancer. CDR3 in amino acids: CASSFLVEKLFF. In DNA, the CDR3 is TGTGCCAGCAGTTTTCTCGTAGAAAAACTGTTTTTT.